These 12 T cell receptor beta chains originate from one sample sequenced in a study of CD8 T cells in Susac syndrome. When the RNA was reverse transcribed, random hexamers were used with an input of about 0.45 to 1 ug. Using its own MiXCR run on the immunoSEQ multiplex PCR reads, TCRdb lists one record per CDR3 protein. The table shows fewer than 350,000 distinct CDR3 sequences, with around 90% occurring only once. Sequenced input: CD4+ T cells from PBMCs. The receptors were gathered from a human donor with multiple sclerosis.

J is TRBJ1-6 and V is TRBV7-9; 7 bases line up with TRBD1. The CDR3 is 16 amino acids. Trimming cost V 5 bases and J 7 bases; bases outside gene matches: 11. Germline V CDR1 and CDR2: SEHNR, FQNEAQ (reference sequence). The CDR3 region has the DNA TGTGCCAGCAGCCTCGGGACGGGACAGACCAATTCACCCCTCCACTTT. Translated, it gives CASSLGTGQTNSPLHF.

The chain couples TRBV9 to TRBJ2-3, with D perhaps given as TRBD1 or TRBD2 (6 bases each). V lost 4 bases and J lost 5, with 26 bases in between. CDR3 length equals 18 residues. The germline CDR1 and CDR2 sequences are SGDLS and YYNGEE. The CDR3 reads CASSIGLGGGTLGDTQYF. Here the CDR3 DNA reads TGTGCCAGCAGCATCGGACTTGGAGGCGGGACACTAGGAGATACGCAGTATTTT.

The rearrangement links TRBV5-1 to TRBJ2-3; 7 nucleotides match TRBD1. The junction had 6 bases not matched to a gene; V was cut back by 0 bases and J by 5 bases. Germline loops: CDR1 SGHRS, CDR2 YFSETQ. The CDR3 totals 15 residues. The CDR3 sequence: CASSLASTGIDTQYF. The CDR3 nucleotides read TGCGCCAGCAGCTTGGCCTCGACAGGGATAGATACGCAGTATTTT.

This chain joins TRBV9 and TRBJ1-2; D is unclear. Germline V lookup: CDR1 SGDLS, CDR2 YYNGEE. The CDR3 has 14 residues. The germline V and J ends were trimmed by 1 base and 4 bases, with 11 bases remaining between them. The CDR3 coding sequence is TGTGCCAGCAGCGTAATTTCAGGACCCTATGGCTACACCTTC. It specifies CASSVISGPYGYTF.

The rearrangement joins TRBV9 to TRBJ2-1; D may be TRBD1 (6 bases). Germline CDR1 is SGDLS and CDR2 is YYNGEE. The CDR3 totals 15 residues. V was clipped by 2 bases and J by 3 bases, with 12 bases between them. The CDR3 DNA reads TGTGCCAGCAGCGTGGGGCAGGGGTTCTACAATGAGCAGTTCTTC. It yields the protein CASSVGQGFYNEQFF.

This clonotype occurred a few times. The CDR3 loop reads CSVVPGETQYF. The DNA of the CDR3 is TGCAGCGTTGTTCCGGGAGAGACCCAGTACTTC. The chain combines TRBV29-1 with TRBJ2-5; D is unclear. Germline V gene lookup returns CDR1 SQVTM and CDR2 ANQGSEA. Trimming shortened V by 4 bases and J by 4 bases, and 7 bases separated the two germline ends. The CDR3 runs 11 residues.

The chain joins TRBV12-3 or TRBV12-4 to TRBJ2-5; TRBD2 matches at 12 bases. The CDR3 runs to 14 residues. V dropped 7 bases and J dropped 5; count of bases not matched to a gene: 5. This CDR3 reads CASNSLAGGETQYF. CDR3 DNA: TGTGCCAGCAATTCTCTAGCGGGGGGGGAGACCCAGTACTTC.

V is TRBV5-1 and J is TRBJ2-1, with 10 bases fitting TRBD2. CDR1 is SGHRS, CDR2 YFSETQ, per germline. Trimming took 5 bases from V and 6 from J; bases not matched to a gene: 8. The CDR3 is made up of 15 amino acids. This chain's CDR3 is CASSPLAGVVNEQFF. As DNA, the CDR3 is TGCGCCAGCAGTCCGCTAGCGGGAGTCGTCAATGAGCAGTTCTTC.

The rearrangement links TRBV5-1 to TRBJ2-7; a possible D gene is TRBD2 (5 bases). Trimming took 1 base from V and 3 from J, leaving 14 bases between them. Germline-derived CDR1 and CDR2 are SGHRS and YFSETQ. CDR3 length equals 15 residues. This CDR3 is CASSLSQRAYYEQYF. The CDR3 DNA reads TGCGCCAGCAGCTTGTCGCAGAGGGCTTACTACGAGCAGTACTTC.

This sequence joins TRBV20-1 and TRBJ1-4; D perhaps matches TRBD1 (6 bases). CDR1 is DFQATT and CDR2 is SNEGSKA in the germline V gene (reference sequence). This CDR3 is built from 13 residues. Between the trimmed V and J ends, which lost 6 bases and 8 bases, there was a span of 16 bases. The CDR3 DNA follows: TGCAGTGCCTCTTCGGGGGCGAGGGAAAAACTGTTTTTT. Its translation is CSASSGAREKLFF.

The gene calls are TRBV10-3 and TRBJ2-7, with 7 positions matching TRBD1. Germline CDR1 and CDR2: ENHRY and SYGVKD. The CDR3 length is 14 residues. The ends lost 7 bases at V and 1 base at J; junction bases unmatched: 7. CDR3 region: CAIKQGSGSYEQYF. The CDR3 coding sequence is TGTGCCATCAAACAGGGGTCGGGATCCTACGAGCAGTACTTC.

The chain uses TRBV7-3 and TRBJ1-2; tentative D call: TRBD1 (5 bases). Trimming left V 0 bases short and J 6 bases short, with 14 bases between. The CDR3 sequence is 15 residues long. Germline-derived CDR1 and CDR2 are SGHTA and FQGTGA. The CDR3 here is CASSLTGGPRDGYTF. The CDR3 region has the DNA TGTGCCAGCAGCTTAACGGGGGGACCGAGGGATGGCTACACCTTC.